This T cell receptor (beta chain) was sequenced in a study of shared clonotypes between healthy human individuals. The donor population consisted of healthy HIV-negative adults with no recent acute infections or vaccinations. A CD45RA+ naive subset and a CD45RA-negative memory subset were split from CD4+ cells. The trim removed 4 bases at V and 0 bases at J, leaving 27 bases unmatched. This CDR3 region has 23 residues. Germline V CDR1 and CDR2: SGDLS, YYNGEE. The table came from immunoSEQ multiplex PCR; TCRdb's copy has only in-frame clones and leaves some out. Of approximately 2.3 million clones listed, 90% to 95% are singletons.

The gene calls are TRBV9 and TRBJ2-1; the match to TRBD1 covers 8 bases. Sequences were obtained from naive CD4+ T cells from PBMCs. The subset here: CD45RA+ positively selected. This sequence was found in a man aged 18-30 years in good health. Some clones in this sample may be carry-over from other donors' samples. The CDR3 DNA is TGTGCCAGCAGCCCCAGACCAGGGGGCGGAAGGAGAGGGACTGGGAGCTCCTACAATGAGCAGTTCTTC. Residues: CASSPRPGGGRRGTGSSYNEQFF.